This T cell receptor (beta chain) was retrieved from a study of T-cell reconstitution after alpha-beta-depleted transplantation in children. Study-wide points: Expanded graft clones, several hundred of them, were reportedly the source of alpha-beta T cells about two months after transplant. Surviving recipient cells, namely T cells and thymic progenitors, were the source of high day-60 TCRbeta diversity in some patients. One year post-transplant, T-cell counts and diversity were largely derived from T cells produced anew.

At least ten counts were recorded for this clonotype. What it binds is unknown. Library preparation (for TCRbeta) was performed with unique molecular identifiers. TCRdb re-called the PCR reads through MiXCR, storing one row per CDR3 protein. The repertoire holds about 510,000 distinct CDR3 sequences, roughly 10% seen once, with about 15% in the top ten. This receptor was obtained from a female patient aged 2 to 10 who had a stem cell transplant for aplastic anemia, so the T cells may come from the graft donor. The source material was PBMCs, mostly from graft donor cells, sampled 180 days after TCRalphabeta/CD19-depleted stem cell transplant.

This CDR3 is CASSLVAGGSYNEQFF. DNA of the CDR3: TGTGCCAGCAGTTTAGTGGCGGGAGGATCCTACAATGAGCAGTTCTTC. V is TRBV12-3 or TRBV12-4 and J is TRBJ2-1; TRBD2 aligns across 8 bases. V lost 1 base and J lost 1; bases outside the gene matches: 3. CDR3 size: 16 residues.